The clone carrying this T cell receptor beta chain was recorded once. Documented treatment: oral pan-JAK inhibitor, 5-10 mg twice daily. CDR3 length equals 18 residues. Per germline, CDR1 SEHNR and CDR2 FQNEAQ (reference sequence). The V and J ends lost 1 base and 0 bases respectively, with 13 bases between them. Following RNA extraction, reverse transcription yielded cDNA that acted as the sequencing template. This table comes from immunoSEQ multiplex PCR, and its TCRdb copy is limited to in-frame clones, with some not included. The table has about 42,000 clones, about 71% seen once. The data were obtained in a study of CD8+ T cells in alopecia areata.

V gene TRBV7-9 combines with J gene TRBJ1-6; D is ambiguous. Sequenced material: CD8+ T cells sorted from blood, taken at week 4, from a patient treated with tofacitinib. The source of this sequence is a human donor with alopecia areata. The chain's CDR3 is CASSLGPGNLSYNSPLHF. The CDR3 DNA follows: TGTGCCAGCAGCTTAGGGCCGGGAAACCTCTCCTATAATTCACCCCTCCACTTT. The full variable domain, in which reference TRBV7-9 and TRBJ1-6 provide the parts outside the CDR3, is DTGVSQNPRHKITKRGQNVTFRCDPISEHNRLYWYRQTLGQGPEFLTYFQNEAQLEKSRLLSDRFSAERPKGSFSTLEIQRTEQGDSAMYLCASSLGPGNLSYNSPLHFGNGTRLTVT.